What follows are 18 T cell receptor beta chains derived from one specimen sequenced in a study of blood T cell repertoires in COVID-19. Produced via immunoSEQ multiplex PCR; TCRdb's table is partial and in-frame only. The sample has 130,000 or so clones; less than 90% are singletons. Sequenced sample: peripheral blood. The source of these receptors is a man aged 60 to 69 with acute or convalescent COVID-19.

The gene calls are TRBV24-1 and TRBJ2-1; D remains unclear. The CDR3 extends over 13 amino acids. V lost 3 bases, J lost 5 bases, and 7 bases lay in between. The germline CDR1 and CDR2 sequences are KGHDR and SFDVKD. The CDR3 sequence: CATSDGRNNEQFF. In nucleotides, the CDR3 is TGTGCCACCAGTGATGGGCGAAACAATGAGCAGTTCTTC.

The chain carries TRBV7-9 and TRBJ1-5, with D unresolved. Germline V gives CDR1 SEHNR, CDR2 FQNEAQ (reference sequence). The V gene lost 5 bases and the J gene lost 6 bases, with 8 bases spanning the gap. The CDR3 loop spans 12 amino acids. CDR3 coding DNA: TGTGCCAGCAGCCCCCCAGGTCAGCCCCAGCATTTT. This gives the protein CASSPPGQPQHF.

This clone was recorded a few times. The CDR3 is CASSSDRANQPQHF. For the CDR3, the DNA is TGTGCCAGCAGCTCTGACAGGGCAAATCAGCCCCAGCATTTT. The rearrangement links TRBV6-2 or TRBV6-3 to TRBJ1-5; TRBD1 matches 7 bases. CDR1 and CDR2 (germline): MNHEY, SVGEGT. There are 14 residues in the CDR3. J lost 4 bases, V lost 6 bases, and 6 bases had no gene match.

The rearrangement uses TRBV3-1 (or the pseudogene TRBV3-2) and TRBJ1-2; TRBD1 might be the D (5 bases). Trimming removed 4 bases from V and 0 bases from J, with 18 bases in between. The CDR3 runs to 17 residues. Germline V lookup: CDR1 LGHDT, CDR2 YNNKEL (reference sequence). Written as DNA, the CDR3 is TGTGCCAGCAGCCGGAGTGAGACAGCACTCACTAACTATGGCTACACCTTC. Translation: CASSRSETALTNYGYTF.

The gene calls are TRBV5-6 and TRBJ2-3, with D unclear. The CDR3 extends over 11 amino acids. Per the germline V gene, CDR1 is SGHDT and CDR2 is YYEEEE. V lost 2 bases, J lost 9 bases, and 7 bases lay in between. This CDR3 is CASSFSETQYF. DNA for the CDR3: TGTGCCAGCAGCTTTAGTGAGACGCAGTATTTT.

J is TRBJ2-1 and V is TRBV4-1, with 7 positions matching TRBD1. Germline V CDR1 and CDR2: MGHRA, YSYEKL. Trimming cost V 0 bases and J 10 bases; bases outside gene matches: 6. There are 14 residues in the CDR3. CDR3 in DNA: TGCGCCAGCAGCCAAGACCCACAGGGGATGGAGCAGTTCTTC. Translation gives CASSQDPQGMEQFF.

The J gene is TRBJ2-2, the V gene TRBV5-1, with TRBD2 identical over 11 bases. CDR1 is SGHRS and CDR2 is YFSETQ in the germline V gene. V dropped 0 bases and J dropped 5; count of bases not matched to a gene: 9. CDR3 length equals 18 residues. CDR3 in amino acids: CASSLAETSGSRTGELFF. In nucleotides, the CDR3 is TGCGCCAGCAGCTTGGCCGAAACTAGCGGGAGTCGGACCGGGGAGCTGTTTTTT. Full variable domain (outside the CDR3, taken from reference TRBV5-1 and TRBJ2-2): KAGVTQTPRYLIKTRGQQVTLSCSPISGHRSVSWYQQTPGQGLQFLFEYFSETQRNKGNFPGRFSGRQFSNSRSEMNVSTLELGDSALYLCASSLAETSGSRTGELFFGEGSRLTVL.

J is TRBJ2-1 and V is TRBV6-2 or TRBV6-3; 14 bases agree with TRBD2. The CDR3 has 16 amino acids. Unmatched junction bases numbered 7, after V lost 4 bases and J lost 8 bases. Germline CDR1 MNHEY, CDR2 SVGEGT. CDR3 protein: CASSSPTSGRADEQFF. The CDR3 DNA sequence: TGTGCCAGCAGTTCCCCGACTAGCGGGAGGGCCGATGAGCAGTTCTTC.

The chain uses TRBV6-5 and TRBJ2-7; 9 bases align to TRBD1. Germline V gene lookup returns CDR1 MNHEY and CDR2 SVGAGI. The CDR3 has 16 residues. The V segment lost 0 bases and the J segment 6 bases; nucleotides outside the gene matches: 9. The CDR3 DNA follows: TGTGCCAGCAGTTACTCGATTGGTACAGGGGGCGCCGAGCAGTACTTC. This encodes CASSYSIGTGGAEQYF.

This chain uses TRBV3-1 (or the pseudogene TRBV3-2) with TRBJ1-2; D perhaps matches TRBD1 (5 bases). CDR1 is LGHDT and CDR2 is YNNKEL in the germline V gene (reference sequence). The CDR3 loop spans 16 amino acids. V was trimmed by 3 bases and J by 4 bases, leaving 18 bases between them. The DNA for the CDR3 is TGTGCCAGCAGCCACGGAATGGGCAGGGTAGCCTATGGCTACACCTTC. Encoded protein: CASSHGMGRVAYGYTF.

This clone has only one observation. The J gene is TRBJ1-4, the V gene TRBV5-6, with D hard to call. V dropped 0 bases and J dropped 5 bases, with 5 bases sitting between them. The CDR3 extends over 13 amino acids. Germline V CDR1 and CDR2: SGHDT, YYEEEE. CDR3 amino acids: CASSLERNEKLFF. In DNA form, the CDR3 reads TGTGCCAGCAGCTTGGAGAGAAATGAAAAACTGTTTTTT.

The V call is TRBV5-5, the J call TRBJ1-2, with 7 positions matching TRBD1. There are 15 residues in the CDR3. V trimming: 4 bases; J trimming: 0 bases; junction bases outside the gene matches: 6. Germline V CDR1 and CDR2: SGHKS, YYEKEE (reference sequence). The DNA of the CDR3 is TGTGCCAGCAGCACCTCGGACAGGACTAACTATGGCTACACCTTC. It encodes CASSTSDRTNYGYTF.

This clone occurred once. Other nucleotide sequences from this sample produce the same CDR3. The chain is built from TRBV4-1 and TRBJ2-5; D gene uncertain. CDR1 and CDR2 (germline): MGHRA, YSYEKL. V lost 2 bases, J lost 1 base, and 5 bases lay in between. This CDR3 region has 13 residues. CDR3 coding DNA: TGCGCCAGCAGCCAACCGGGCCAAGAGACCCAGTACTTC. It yields the protein CASSQPGQETQYF.

V usage is TRBV19 and J usage is TRBJ1-5, with 8 bases matching TRBD1. There are 17 residues in the CDR3. The germline gives CDR1 LNHDA, CDR2 SQIVND (reference sequence). J was trimmed by 4 bases and V by 3 bases; bases with no gene match: 11. The CDR3: CASSILGQGMTNQPQHF. Here the CDR3 DNA reads TGTGCCAGTAGTATTCTAGGACAGGGTATGACTAATCAGCCCCAGCATTTT.

This clone was found once. V is TRBV7-2 and J is TRBJ2-5, with a tentative D call TRBD2 (6 bases). This CDR3 is 14 amino acids long. Germline-derived CDR1 and CDR2 are SGHTA and FQGNSA. V gave up 3 bases and J gave up 9 bases, with 17 bases separating them. CDR3 in DNA: TGTGCCAGCAGCTTGGCGGGGCCCCTCAGGGCCCAGTACTTC. As protein: CASSLAGPLRAQYF.

J is TRBJ1-1 and V is TRBV6-2 or TRBV6-3, with 7 bases identical to TRBD1. With V trimmed by 5 bases and J by 2 bases, 8 bases remained unmatched. Germline CDR1 is MNHEY and CDR2 is SVGEGT. The CDR3 consists of 15 residues. DNA of the CDR3: TGTGCCAGCAGTCCCAAAGGGACAGTCAACACTGAAGCTTTCTTT. This sequence encodes CASSPKGTVNTEAFF.

V and J are TRBV5-1 and TRBJ1-2; TRBD1 might be the D (6 bases). V was pared by 4 bases and J by 14 bases, with 24 bases between. The CDR3 consists of 14 residues. The V gene's germline CDR1 is SGHRS and CDR2 YFSETQ. CDR3 nucleotides: TGCGCCAGCAGCATCGGACAGAGGGAATATGGCTCGACCTTC. This gives the protein CASSIGQREYGSTF.

The V gene is TRBV5-4, the J gene TRBJ2-5; tentative D call: TRBD1 (5 bases). The CDR3 contains 16 residues. V lost 4 bases and J 4 bases, leaving 20 bases between the germline ends. Germline values: CDR1 SGHNT, CDR2 YYREEE (reference sequence). In DNA, the CDR3 is TGTGCCAGCAGCCCCGGACACTCCCTGTCCCCAGAGACCCAGTACTTC. As protein: CASSPGHSLSPETQYF.